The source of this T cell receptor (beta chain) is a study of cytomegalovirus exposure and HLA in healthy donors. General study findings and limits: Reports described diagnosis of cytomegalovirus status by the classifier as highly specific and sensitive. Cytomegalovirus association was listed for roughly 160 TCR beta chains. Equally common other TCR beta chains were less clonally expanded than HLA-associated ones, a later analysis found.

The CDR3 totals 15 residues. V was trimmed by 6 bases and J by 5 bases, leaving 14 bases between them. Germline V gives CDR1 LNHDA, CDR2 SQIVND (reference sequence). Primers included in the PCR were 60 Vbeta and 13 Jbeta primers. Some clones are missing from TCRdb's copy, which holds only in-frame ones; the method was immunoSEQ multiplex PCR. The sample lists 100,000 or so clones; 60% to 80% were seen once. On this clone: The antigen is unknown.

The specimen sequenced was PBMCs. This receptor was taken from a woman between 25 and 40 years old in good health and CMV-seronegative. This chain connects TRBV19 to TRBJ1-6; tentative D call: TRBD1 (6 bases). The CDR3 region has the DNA TGTGCCAGTAGCTATGGACAGCTAGATAATTCACCCCTCCACTTT. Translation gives CASSYGQLDNSPLHF. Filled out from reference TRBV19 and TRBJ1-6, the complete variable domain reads DGGITQSPKYLFRKEGQNVTLSCEQNLNHDAMYWYRQDPGQGLRLIYYSQIVNDFQKGDIAEGYSVSREKKESFPLTVTSAQKNPTAFYLCASSYGQLDNSPLHFGNGTRLTVT.